This T cell receptor beta chain was captured by sequencing in a study of PD-1 blockade in classical Hodgkin lymphoma. Relapses following autologous stem cell transplantation were seen in all patients, with brentuximab vedotin exposure varying. CDR1 is SEHNR and CDR2 is FQNEAQ in the germline V gene (reference sequence). There are 15 residues in the CDR3. The V segment lost 4 bases and the J segment 4 bases; nucleotides outside the gene matches: 8. Sequencing used immunoSEQ multiplex PCR; TCRdb keeps in-frame clones, though not all of them. The sample yields 25,000 to 35,000 clones, approximately 82% seen once.

This receptor was obtained from a human donor with classical Hodgkin lymphoma. Sequencing used peripheral blood mononuclear cells (PBMCs), obtained before the second cycle of nivolumab. The chain is built from TRBV7-9 and TRBJ2-5; 8 nucleotides line up with TRBD2. The CDR3 loop reads CASSSTGGGLETQYF. CDR3 sequence (DNA): TGTGCCAGCAGCTCGACAGGCGGGGGGCTAGAGACCCAGTACTTC.